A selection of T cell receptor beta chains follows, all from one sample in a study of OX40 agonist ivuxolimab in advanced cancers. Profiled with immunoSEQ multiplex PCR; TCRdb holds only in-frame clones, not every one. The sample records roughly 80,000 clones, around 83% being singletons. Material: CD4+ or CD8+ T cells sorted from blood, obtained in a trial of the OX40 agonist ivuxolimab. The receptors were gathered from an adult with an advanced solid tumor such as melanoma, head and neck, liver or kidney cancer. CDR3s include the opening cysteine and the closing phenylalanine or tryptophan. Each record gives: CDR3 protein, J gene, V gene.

CDR3: CASSLRDEETQYF
J: TRBJ2-5
V: TRBV5-4

CDR3: CASSTEPRGFGKAFF
J: TRBJ1-1
V: TRBV5-4

CDR3: CASSLDGRAGNEQFF
J: TRBJ2-1
V: TRBV11-3

CDR3: CASSLTGINYGYTF
J: TRBJ1-2
V: TRBV27

CDR3: CASSPSGQGGSEQYF
J: TRBJ2-7
V: TRBV18

CDR3: CASSSGGDTEAFF
J: TRBJ1-1
V: TRBV18

CDR3: CASSLGDRVGYTF
J: TRBJ1-2
V: TRBV7-2

CDR3: CASSVTSGGAASTDTQYF
J: TRBJ2-3
V: TRBV11-1

CDR3: CAGQRPPSYEQYF
J: TRBJ2-7
V: TRBV21-1

CDR3: CASRSGAASRGYTF
J: TRBJ1-2
V: TRBV28

CDR3: CASREGGQPQHF
J: TRBJ1-5
V: TRBV6-6

CDR3: CASSVSTDSSGYTF
J: TRBJ1-2
V: TRBV9

CDR3: CASNPQGGQPQHF
J: TRBJ1-5
V: TRBV6-1

CDR3: CASSSDRGKTEAFF
J: TRBJ1-1
V: TRBV7-8

CDR3: CASKERGWNTEAFF
J: TRBJ1-1
V: TRBV2

CDR3: CASSLSLGQNEQFF
J: TRBJ2-1
V: TRBV7-2

CDR3: CASRLDRGYGYTF
J: TRBJ1-2
V: TRBV19

CDR3: CASSRRTEAFF
J: TRBJ1-1
V: TRBV7-9

CDR3: CASRETVGYEQYF
J: TRBJ2-7
V: TRBV19

CDR3: CASRGDYSTDTQYF
J: TRBJ2-3
V: TRBV4-1

CDR3: CASSRGQLVYEQYF
J: NA
V: TRBV28

CDR3: CASSKDTQYF
J: TRBJ2-3
V: TRBV5-8

CDR3: CASSGGQESSYEQYF
J: TRBJ2-7
V: TRBV6-6

CDR3: CASSQGDTAGYTDTQYF
J: TRBJ2-3
V: TRBV4-3

CDR3: CASKEGGGTFKETQYF
J: TRBJ2-5
V: TRBV5-1

CDR3: CASSLVAGAHQETQYF
J: TRBJ2-5
V: TRBV5-6

CDR3: CASSFETGPRTQYF
J: TRBJ2-5
V: TRBV11-3

CDR3: CASSHSDRYSGNTIYF
J: TRBJ1-3
V: TRBV4-2

CDR3: CASSSAGGDEQYF
J: TRBJ2-7
V: TRBV10-1

CDR3: CASSLRRHYGYTF
J: TRBJ1-2
V: TRBV27

CDR3: CASLTSGRREQYF
J: TRBJ2-7
V: TRBV10-2

CDR3: CASSSGTGDYNEQFF
J: TRBJ2-1
V: TRBV28

CDR3: CASSSSGRGETQYF
J: TRBJ2-5
V: TRBV13

CDR3: CASSYGTAYGYTF
J: TRBJ1-2
V: TRBV5-1

CDR3: CAWNEGPQVYNEQFF
J: TRBJ2-1
V: TRBV30

CDR3: CASSLQGNSNQPQHF
J: TRBJ1-5
V: TRBV5-1

CDR3: CASSPPVGGLRNTIYF
J: TRBJ1-3
V: TRBV18

CDR3: CASSPRQTEKLFF
J: TRBJ1-4
V: TRBV19

CDR3: CASSSLGQGSGNTIYF
J: TRBJ1-3
V: TRBV28

CDR3: CASSASALQGTEAFF
J: TRBJ1-1
V: TRBV5-1

CDR3: CAWSFLREKLFF
J: TRBJ1-4
V: TRBV30

CDR3: CASSIVARDKRGYTF
J: TRBJ1-2
V: TRBV19

CDR3: CASSSGDVNEKLFF
J: TRBJ1-4
V: TRBV28

CDR3: CACKGGRVSSYEQYF
J: TRBJ2-7
V: TRBV30

CDR3: CASTWTGVGEGYTF
J: TRBJ1-2
V: TRBV7-9

CDR3: CASSQAVYGYTF
J: TRBJ1-2
V: TRBV4-2

CDR3: CASSSFGQGGTDTQYF
J: TRBJ2-3
V: TRBV7-3

CDR3: CASSRAGNEKLFF
J: TRBJ1-4
V: TRBV7-8

CDR3: CAIKEGQGAVYEQYF
J: TRBJ2-7
V: TRBV10-3

CDR3: CASSSSGRNTGELFF
J: TRBJ2-2
V: TRBV11-3

CDR3: CASSLDIAYGYTF
J: TRBJ1-2
V: TRBV5-5

CDR3: CASSFSLGQGHEKLFF
J: TRBJ1-4
V: TRBV11-2

CDR3: CASSLDPSSDTQYF
J: TRBJ2-3
V: TRBV7-2

CDR3: CASSQQTEQFF
J: TRBJ2-1
V: TRBV5-4

CDR3: CASSFQGGRGYTF
J: TRBJ1-2
V: TRBV6-5

CDR3: CASSLEQGGGEAFF
J: TRBJ1-1
V: TRBV11-2

CDR3: CASTVEVNQPQHF
J: TRBJ1-5
V: TRBV2

CDR3: CASSPRQDEQYF
J: TRBJ2-7
V: TRBV18

CDR3: CASSLLAAGAKNIQYF
J: TRBJ2-4
V: TRBV7-2